The rows below give T cell receptor beta chains drawn from one sample of a study of shared clonotypes between healthy human individuals. The assay was immunoSEQ multiplex PCR, and TCRdb's table has in-frame clones only and misses some. The sample consists of 2 million to 3 million clones, under 95% of them appearing once. The sample comprised naive CD4+ T cells from PBMCs. These receptors were taken from a young man in good health. Some clones in this sample may be carry-over from other donors' samples. CDR3s include the opening cysteine and the closing phenylalanine or tryptophan. D genes are given only for firm matches. A row's size may be missing; if present it is once, few, many or a size class.

>TRBJ1-1|NA|TRBV10-3|NA
CAISESLWGARANTEAFF
TGTGCCATCAGTGAGTCCCTCTGGGGCGCCAGAGCAAACACTGAAGCTTTCTTT
>TRBJ1-2|TRBD1|TRBV5-1|NA
CASSFITGGQGYGYTF
TGCGCCAGCAGCTTTATTACAGGGGGCCAGGGCTATGGCTACACCTTC
>TRBJ1-1|NA|TRBV2|NA
CASIAGRMNTEAFF
TGTGCCAGCATAGCAGGACGGATGAACACTGAAGCTTTCTTT
>TRBJ2-1|NA|TRBV6-5|NA
CASNRGLDEQFF
TGTGCCAGCAATCGGGGGCTCGATGAGCAGTTCTTC
>TRBJ2-1|TRBD1|TRBV6-1|NA
CASSDGQGWWDGDEQFF
TGTGCCAGCAGTGACGGACAGGGCTGGTGGGACGGCGATGAGCAGTTCTTC
>TRBJ2-1|NA|TRBV6-1|NA
CASSRALAYEQFF
TGTGCCAGCAGCCGGGCGCTGGCTTATGAGCAGTTCTTC
>TRBJ2-2|TRBD1|TRBV7-9|NA
CASSLRWTGGSTGELFF
TGTGCCAGCAGCTTACGGTGGACAGGGGGCTCCACCGGGGAGCTGTTTTTT
>TRBJ2-5|NA|TRBV28|NA
CASSLSPDYHTQETQYF
TGTGCCAGCAGTTTATCCCCGGACTACCACACCCAAGAGACCCAGTACTTC
>TRBJ1-2|TRBD1|TRBV7-8|NA
CASSLARLRGRVGYGYTF
TGTGCCAGCAGCTTAGCGCGGCTAAGGGGGCGGGTGGGCTATGGCTACACCTTC
>TRBJ2-1|NA|TRBV19|few
CASSPLGSSYNEQFF
TGTGCCAGTAGCCCCCTTGGAAGCTCCTACAATGAGCAGTTCTTC
>TRBJ2-3|NA|TRBV5-4|NA
CASSVGSPDTQYF
TGTGCCAGCAGCGTCGGAAGTCCGGATACGCAGTATTTT
>TRBJ2-7|NA|TRBV6-1|NA
CASSRVSSYEQYF
TGTGCCAGCAGCAGGGTAAGCTCCTACGAGCAGTACTTC
>TRBJ2-7|NA|TRBV27|NA
CASSLLRRTERDSAYEQYF
TGTGCCAGCAGTTTACTCCGTAGGACAGAGCGGGACTCTGCCTACGAGCAGTACTTC
>TRBJ1-5|NA|TRBV2|NA
CASRGAGSNQPQHF
TGTGCCAGCAGGGGGGCGGGTAGCAATCAGCCCCAGCATTTT